This T cell receptor beta chain is from a study of graft-versus-host responses after intestinal transplantation listed by TCRdb under 2021. The study in broad terms: The transplants that recipients got were multivisceral, liver-intestinal, or isolated intestinal. To identify alloreactive clones, pre-transplant mixed lymphocyte reaction products were sequenced and then compared with unstimulated pre-transplant donor and recipient T cells. All recipients received anti-thymocyte globulin induction followed by maintenance tacrolimus and steroids for around three years. Rather than going through the commercial service, samples from three later patients were sequenced in-house on an Illumina MiSeq and processed with MiXCR. Bulk TCR-beta CDR3 sequencing was used to track graft-versus-host and host-versus-graft alloreactive T cell clones in the graft, circulation and bone marrow after intestinal transplantation. A peak of at least 4% donor T cells among recipient peripheral blood mononuclear cells was the definition used for donor T cell macrochimerism. Of the 20 to 30 intestinal transplant recipients enrolled in the cohort, one of whom was a retransplant, 3 patients without pretransplant specimens were excluded.

As regards this clone: It has no known antigen specificity. No much larger clonotype is one base removed from it; base qualities were not supplied.

Library preparation used the immunoSEQ multiplex PCR assay. For most patients, genomic DNA was isolated with the Qiagen DNeasy Blood and Tissue Kit and sent frozen to Adaptive Biotechnologies for TCR sequencing. Adaptive Biotechnologies carried out high-throughput TCR-beta CDR3 sequencing of genomic DNA for most patients. For the original study's pipeline: TCR sequencing data for over 15 patients were retrieved from Adaptive's ImmunoSEQ software; three other patients were processed with MiXCR and VDJtools. To correct CD4 versus CD8 sorting errors, any sequence found in both subsets at a frequency ratio below 5:1 was removed. CDR3 nucleotide sequences shared between donor and recipient were removed because the origin of such sequences could not be assigned. To count as alloreactive, a clone needed at least 2-fold expansion over unstimulated cells and a minimum CFSE-low frequency of 0.002% (template counts) or 0.001% (read counts). Mappable clones were those detected in sequenced pre-transplant spleen, lymph node, or MLR CFSE-low populations of the donor or recipient. Cumulative frequency of alloreactive clones was calculated as a percentage of all sequences weighted by copy number. TCRdb stores this immuneACCESS table with in-frame sequences only. Part of the clones is absent; in the studies checked, under half of the shortfall reflects unresolved V genes, and no reason is known for the rest. V, J and clone size reflect that table, while D and trimming were determined from the DNA. This sample is represented by tens of thousands of clones; just under 95% of them were singletons. The ten largest clonotypes hold about 0.5% of the sample.

What the time point label conveys for this sample: cells obtained before transplantation from donor or recipient. CD3+CD4+ and CD3+CD8+ populations were FACS-sorted from unstimulated pre-transplant donor and recipient cells taken from spleen or lymph nodes. General conclusions and limits of the study: High GvH to HvG T cell clonal ratios were observed in the allografts of patients with donor T cell macrochimerism. Early after transplant, peak levels of circulating GvH clones were associated with declines in HvG clones. The relatively low number and heterogeneity of intestinal transplant patients limited the conclusions. GvH clones were found in recipient bone marrow, and some of the GvH clones appeared earlier in ileal mucosa or blood, which is consistent with an intestinal mucosal origin.

The receptor's source is a human donor who received an intestinal transplant. Specimen: unstimulated CD8+ T cells sorted from spleen or lymph node cells, collected before intestinal transplant.

CDR3 sequence: CASSPTGREGRMYEQYF. The sequenced DNA: TGTGCCAGCTCACCTACCGGGCGGGAGGGCCGTATGTACGAGCAGTACTTC. The V and J genes are TRBV18 and TRBJ2-7; TRBD2 matches 9 bases in the middle. At the junction V is shortened by 3 bases and J by 4 bases; bases outside the gene matches: 13. The CDR3 covers 17 residues, taking in both the cysteine and the phenylalanine. The entry retains the CDR3 DNA only, 51 bases that are in frame from base 1. From the germline V gene, CDR1 is KGHSH and CDR2 is LQKENI.